This is a list of T cell receptor beta chains from one sample in a study of technical replicates of blood from a few donors. Some clones are missing from TCRdb's copy, which holds only in-frame ones; the method was immunoSEQ multiplex PCR. Among approximately 75,000 clones listed, around 97% were seen once. The sample consisted of T cells isolated from PBMCs. All receptors derive from a human donor in good health. Each CDR3 is given with its conserved first and last residue. The order of the fields is V gene, clone size, J gene, D gene, CDR3 DNA, CDR3 protein. D genes are given only for firm matches. Rows give clone size only sometimes, using once, few, many, or a class for an expanded clone.

v_gene: TRBV5-1
abundance: -
j_gene: TRBJ2-3
d_gene: TRBD1
CDR3nt: TGCGCCAGCAGCCTACGGGACAGGACAGATACGCAGTATTTT
CDR3aa: CASSLRDRTDTQYF

v_gene: TRBV28
abundance: -
j_gene: TRBJ2-3
d_gene: -
CDR3nt: TGTGCCAGCAGTTCTACGGACAGATCCGATACGCAGTATTTT
CDR3aa: CASSSTDRSDTQYF

v_gene: TRBV29-1
abundance: -
j_gene: TRBJ2-6
d_gene: -
CDR3nt: TGCAGCGTTGAAGAGAGCTCTGGGGCCAACGTCCTGACTTTC
CDR3aa: CSVEESSGANVLTF

v_gene: TRBV30
abundance: -
j_gene: TRBJ1-1
d_gene: -
CDR3nt: TGTGCCTGGAGTGTACTATCCAACTCCGAGGCTTTCTTT
CDR3aa: CAWSVLSNSEAFF

v_gene: TRBV6-5
abundance: -
j_gene: TRBJ2-5
d_gene: -
CDR3nt: TGTGCCAGCAGGGAGGGGAGTTTGACCCAGTACTTC
CDR3aa: CASREGSLTQYF

v_gene: TRBV9
abundance: -
j_gene: TRBJ2-5
d_gene: TRBD1
CDR3nt: TGTGCCAGCAGCCCAAGGGACAGGGGGCTGGTAGAGACCCAGTACTTC
CDR3aa: CASSPRDRGLVETQYF

v_gene: TRBV5-4
abundance: once
j_gene: TRBJ2-3
d_gene: -
CDR3nt: TGTGCCAGCAGCTACACGGGGAGCACAGATACGCAGTATTTT
CDR3aa: CASSYTGSTDTQYF

v_gene: TRBV7-9
abundance: -
j_gene: TRBJ2-5
d_gene: -
CDR3nt: TGTGCCAGCAGCTTAGTACGGACAGCCCAAGAGACCCAGTACTTC
CDR3aa: CASSLVRTAQETQYF

v_gene: TRBV19
abundance: -
j_gene: TRBJ1-2
d_gene: -
CDR3nt: TGTGCCAGTAGTCTTGGCTTCGCCTATGGCTACACCTTC
CDR3aa: CASSLGFAYGYTF

v_gene: TRBV10-3
abundance: -
j_gene: TRBJ2-7
d_gene: TRBD2
CDR3nt: TGTGCCATCACTGATAGCGGGACTGCCTACGAGCAGTACTTC
CDR3aa: CAITDSGTAYEQYF

v_gene: TRBV5-4
abundance: -
j_gene: TRBJ2-1
d_gene: -
CDR3nt: TGTGCCAGCAGCTTAGGGGGAGAGTACAATGAGCAGTTCTTC
CDR3aa: CASSLGGEYNEQFF

v_gene: TRBV6-1
abundance: -
j_gene: TRBJ1-2
d_gene: -
CDR3nt: TGTGCCAGCAGTGTCTTCCAGGGAGGCGACTATGGCTACACCTTC
CDR3aa: CASSVFQGGDYGYTF

v_gene: TRBV27
abundance: -
j_gene: TRBJ2-7
d_gene: -
CDR3nt: TGTGCCAGCAGACGTACAGGGATGCACTACGAGCAGTACTTC
CDR3aa: CASRRTGMHYEQYF

v_gene: TRBV30
abundance: -
j_gene: TRBJ1-2
d_gene: -
CDR3nt: TGTGCCTGGAGTACCTTAACAGGGTTCGGCTACACCTTC
CDR3aa: CAWSTLTGFGYTF